This TCR beta chain was documented in a study of regulatory T cells in long-lasting Graves disease. Study results and limitations: Newly diagnosed patients had higher TCR diversity than persistent Graves' patients did.

Libraries of TCR beta came from iRepertoire HTBI primers plus Arm-PCR of CDR3 regions. TCRdb used MiXCR to reprocess the multiplex PCR reads, holding one entry per CDR3 protein. The sample contains about 540,000 distinct CDR3 sequences, about 13% of which appear only once. To note about this clonotype: Its specificity is not known.

Time point here: newly diagnosed GD, antithyroid drugs for less than 3 months. PBMC-extracted RNA yielded the TCR library. V lost 6 bases, J lost 0 bases, and 18 bases lay in between. Germline V gene data show CDR1 as DFQATT and CDR2 as SNEGSKA (reference sequence). There are 16 residues in the CDR3. These data were also filed under a second study, of T cells in Graves' hyperthyroidism and ophthalmopathy. From that study: The HTBI primer set was used in a first-round RT-PCR of the TCR CDR3. Ophthalmopathy got predicted by the model a median about 6.5 months before its onset.

The sequences come from peripheral blood mononuclear cells (PBMCs), collected at new diagnosis, from a patient treated with antithyroid drugs. This TCR came from a young man with Graves disease. The rearrangement uses TRBV20-1 and TRBJ1-5; D might be TRBD1 (5 bases). CDR3 bases: TGCAGTGCCCCACGGGCAGGGTCTTATAGCAATCAGCCCCAGCATTTT. This gives the protein CSAPRAGSYSNQPQHF.